This TCR beta chain emerged from a study of blood T cell repertoires in COVID-19. Study at large: Sites across the United States, Italy and Spain contributed samples from acute and convalescent COVID-19. The cDNA or gDNA used as material had been derived from T cells, B-cell-depleted T cells, or PBMCs.

Recruitment covered roughly 22 US areas and drew participants whose ages spanned about 18 to 100 years. Clinical history as reported by participants underpinned cohort assignment. With 4 bases clipped from V and 4 bases from J, the junction kept 12 bases outside the gene matches. Germline CDR1 is SGHRS and CDR2 is YFSETQ. This CDR3 contains 16 residues. Generated by immunoSEQ multiplex PCR, the TCRdb table keeps only in-frame clones and is missing some. The data contain 260,000 or so clones, under 90% of them seen just once; the ten biggest clones take up about 3.8%. Sequences were obtained from PBMCs or T cells enriched from blood (not recorded which). This receptor was taken from a middle-aged woman who had been exposed to COVID-19. The chain is built from TRBV5-1 and TRBJ2-5, with 8 bases matching TRBD1. The CDR3 nucleotides are TGCGCCAGCAGCCCAGGACAGGGAGGTACTGGAGAGACCCAGTACTTC. This translates into CASSPGQGGTGETQYF.